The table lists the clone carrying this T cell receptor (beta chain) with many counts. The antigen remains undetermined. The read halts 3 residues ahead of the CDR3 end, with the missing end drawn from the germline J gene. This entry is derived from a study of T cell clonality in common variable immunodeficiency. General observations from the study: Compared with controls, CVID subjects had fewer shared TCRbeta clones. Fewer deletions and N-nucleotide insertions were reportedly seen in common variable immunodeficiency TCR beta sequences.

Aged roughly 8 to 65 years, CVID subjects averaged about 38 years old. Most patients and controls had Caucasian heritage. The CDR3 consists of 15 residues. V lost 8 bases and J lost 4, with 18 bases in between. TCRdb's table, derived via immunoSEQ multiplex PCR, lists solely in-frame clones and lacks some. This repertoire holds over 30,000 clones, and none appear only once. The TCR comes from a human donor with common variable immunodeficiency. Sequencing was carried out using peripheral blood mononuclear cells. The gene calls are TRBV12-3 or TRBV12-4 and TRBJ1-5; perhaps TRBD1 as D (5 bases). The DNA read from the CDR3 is TGTGCCAGCTTTCCTGATACCCCAGGGAATCAGCCC. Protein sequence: CASFPDTPGNQP. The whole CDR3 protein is CASFPDTPGNQPQHF.